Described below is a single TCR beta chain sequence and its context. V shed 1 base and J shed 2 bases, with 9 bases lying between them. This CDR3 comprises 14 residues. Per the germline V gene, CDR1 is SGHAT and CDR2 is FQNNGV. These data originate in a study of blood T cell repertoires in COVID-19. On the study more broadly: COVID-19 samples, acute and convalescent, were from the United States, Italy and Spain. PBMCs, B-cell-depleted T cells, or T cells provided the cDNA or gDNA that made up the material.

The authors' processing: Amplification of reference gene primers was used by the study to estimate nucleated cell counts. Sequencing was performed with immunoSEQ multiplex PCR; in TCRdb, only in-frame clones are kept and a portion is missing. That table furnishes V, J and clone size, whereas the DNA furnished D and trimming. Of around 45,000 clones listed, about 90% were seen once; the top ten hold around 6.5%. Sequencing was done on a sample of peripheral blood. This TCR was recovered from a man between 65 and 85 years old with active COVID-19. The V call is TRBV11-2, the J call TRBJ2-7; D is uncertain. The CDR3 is CASSLALDAYEQYF. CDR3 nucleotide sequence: TGTGCCAGCAGCTTAGCGCTAGACGCCTACGAGCAGTACTTC.